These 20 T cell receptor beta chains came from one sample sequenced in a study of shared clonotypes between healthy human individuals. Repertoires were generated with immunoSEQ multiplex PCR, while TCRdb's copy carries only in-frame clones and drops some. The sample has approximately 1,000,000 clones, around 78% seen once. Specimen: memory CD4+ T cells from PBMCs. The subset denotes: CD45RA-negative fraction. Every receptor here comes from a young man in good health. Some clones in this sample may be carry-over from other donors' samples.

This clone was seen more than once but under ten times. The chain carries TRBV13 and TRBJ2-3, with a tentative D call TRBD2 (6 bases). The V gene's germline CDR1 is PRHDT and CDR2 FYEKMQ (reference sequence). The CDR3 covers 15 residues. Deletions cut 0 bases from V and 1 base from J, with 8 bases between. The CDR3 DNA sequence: TGTGCCAGCAGCTTAGGCGGCGGGGGCACAGATACGCAGTATTTT. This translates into CASSLGGGGTDTQYF. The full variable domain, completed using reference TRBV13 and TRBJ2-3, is AAGVIQSPRHLIKEKRETATLKCYPIPRHDTVYWYQQGPGQDPQFLISFYEKMQSDKGSIPDRFSAQQFSDYHSELNMSSLELGDSALYFCASSLGGGGTDTQYFGPGTRLTVL.

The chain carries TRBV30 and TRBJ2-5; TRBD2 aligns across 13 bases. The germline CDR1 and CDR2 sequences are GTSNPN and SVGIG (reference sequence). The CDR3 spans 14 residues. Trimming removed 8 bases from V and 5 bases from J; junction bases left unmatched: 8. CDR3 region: CAGGGLAGLETQYF. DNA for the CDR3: TGTGCCGGAGGGGGACTAGCGGGACTGGAGACCCAGTACTTC. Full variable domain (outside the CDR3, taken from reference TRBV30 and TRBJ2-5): SQTIHQWPATLVQPVGSPLSLECTVEGTSNPNLYWYRQAAGRGLQLLFYSVGIGQISSEVPQNLSASRPQDRQFILSSKKLLLSDSGFYLCAGGGLAGLETQYFGPGTRLLVL.

CDR3 loop: CASSLDPLAGGNEQFF. CDR3 nucleotides: TGTGCCAGCAGCTTAGACCCCCTGGCGGGAGGCAATGAGCAGTTCTTC. J is TRBJ2-1 and V is TRBV7-2; 8 nucleotides line up with TRBD2. This CDR3 spans 16 amino acids. CDR1 and CDR2 from the germline V gene are SGHTA and FQGNSA. V shed 1 base, J shed 6 bases, and the junction held 8 bases outside the gene matches. Combining the CDR3 with reference TRBV7-2 and TRBJ2-1 gives the whole variable domain GAGVSQSPSNKVTEKGKDVELRCDPISGHTALYWYRQSLGQGLEFLIYFQGNSAPDKSGLPSDRFSAERTGGSVSTLTIQRTQQEDSAVYLCASSLDPLAGGNEQFFGPGTRLTVL.

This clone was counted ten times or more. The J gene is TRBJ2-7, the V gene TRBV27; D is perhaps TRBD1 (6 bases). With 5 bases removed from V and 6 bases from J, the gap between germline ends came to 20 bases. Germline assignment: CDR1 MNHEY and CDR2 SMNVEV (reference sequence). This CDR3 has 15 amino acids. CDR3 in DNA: TGTGCCAGCAGTCCTCCAGGGGCCGGTAGACGCGAGCAGTACTTC. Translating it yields CASSPPGAGRREQYF.

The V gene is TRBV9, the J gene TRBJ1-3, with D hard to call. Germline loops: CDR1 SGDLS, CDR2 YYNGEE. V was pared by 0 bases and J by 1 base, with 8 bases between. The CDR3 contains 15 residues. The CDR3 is CASSVGGKSGNTIYF. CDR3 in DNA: TGTGCCAGCAGCGTAGGAGGGAAATCTGGAAACACCATATATTTT.

The CDR3 region has the DNA TGTGCCAGCAGCCCCCGGGGCCGGGAGGCTTTCTTT. Its translation is CASSPRGREAFF. V usage is TRBV5-6 and J usage is TRBJ1-1, with TRBD1 as a possible D gene (5 bases). V dropped 4 bases and J dropped 11 bases, with 15 bases sitting between them. The CDR3 runs 12 residues. The V gene's germline CDR1 is SGHDT and CDR2 YYEEEE.

The CDR3 spells CASTVTGRETQYF. The CDR3 region has the DNA TGTGCCAGCACCGTGACAGGGCGGGAGACCCAGTACTTC. The chain carries TRBV28 and TRBJ2-5, with 7 bases lining up with TRBD1. This CDR3 is 13 amino acids long. Germline V gene data show CDR1 as MDHEN and CDR2 as SYDVKM. Trimming removed 7 bases from V and 5 bases from J; junction bases left unmatched: 7. Using reference TRBV28 and TRBJ2-5 for the parts outside the CDR3, the full variable domain is DVKVTQSSRYLVKRTGEKVFLECVQDMDHENMFWYRQDPGLGLRLIYFSYDVKMKEKGDIPEGYSVSREKKERFSLILESASTNQTSMYLCASTVTGRETQYFGPGTRLLVL.

The CDR3 reads CASSGLAGTVYGYTF. The CDR3 region has the DNA TGTGCCAGCAGCGGGTTGGCAGGGACAGTCTATGGCTACACCTTC. The chain combines TRBV7-3 with TRBJ1-2; the match to TRBD1 covers 7 bases. The CDR3 length is 15 residues. Germline trimming cut 5 bases from V and 4 bases from J; bases unmatched to any gene: 10. Germline V gives CDR1 SGHTA, CDR2 FQGTGA.

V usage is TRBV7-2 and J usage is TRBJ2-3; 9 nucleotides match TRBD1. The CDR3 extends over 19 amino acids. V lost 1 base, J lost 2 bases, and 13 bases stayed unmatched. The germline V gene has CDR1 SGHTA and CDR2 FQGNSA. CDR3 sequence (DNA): TGTGCCAGCAGCTTAGTGTTGATTCGGGACAGGGCCTACACAGATACGCAGTATTTT. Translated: CASSLVLIRDRAYTDTQYF. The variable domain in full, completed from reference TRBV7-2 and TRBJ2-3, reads GAGVSQSPSNKVTEKGKDVELRCDPISGHTALYWYRQSLGQGLEFLIYFQGNSAPDKSGLPSDRFSAERTGGSVSTLTIQRTQQEDSAVYLCASSLVLIRDRAYTDTQYFGPGTRLTVL.

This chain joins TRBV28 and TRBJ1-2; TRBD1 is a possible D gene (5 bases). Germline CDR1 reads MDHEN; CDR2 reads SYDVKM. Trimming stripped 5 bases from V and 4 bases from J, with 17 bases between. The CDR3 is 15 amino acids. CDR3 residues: CASSPLGRALYGYTF. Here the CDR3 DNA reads TGTGCCAGCAGTCCCCTGGGCAGGGCCCTCTATGGCTACACCTTC.

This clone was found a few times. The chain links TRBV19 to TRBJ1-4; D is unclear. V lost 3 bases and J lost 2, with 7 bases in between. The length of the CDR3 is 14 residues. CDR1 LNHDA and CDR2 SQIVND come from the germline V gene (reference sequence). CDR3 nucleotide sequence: TGTGCCAGTAGTATCCAGGCGACTAATGAAAAACTGTTTTTT. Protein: CASSIQATNEKLFF.

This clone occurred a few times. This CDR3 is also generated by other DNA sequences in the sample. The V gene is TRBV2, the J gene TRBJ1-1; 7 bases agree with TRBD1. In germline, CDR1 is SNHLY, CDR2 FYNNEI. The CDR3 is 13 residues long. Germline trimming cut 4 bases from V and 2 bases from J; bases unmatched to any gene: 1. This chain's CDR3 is CASSGQGNTEAFF. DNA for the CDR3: TGTGCCAGCAGTGGACAGGGCAACACTGAAGCTTTCTTT.

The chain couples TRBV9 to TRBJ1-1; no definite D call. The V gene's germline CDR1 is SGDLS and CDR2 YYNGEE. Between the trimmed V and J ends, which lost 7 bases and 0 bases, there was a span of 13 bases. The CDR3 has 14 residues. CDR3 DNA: TGTGCCAGCGGAAAGGTCGGATTGAACACTGAAGCTTTCTTT. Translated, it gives CASGKVGLNTEAFF.

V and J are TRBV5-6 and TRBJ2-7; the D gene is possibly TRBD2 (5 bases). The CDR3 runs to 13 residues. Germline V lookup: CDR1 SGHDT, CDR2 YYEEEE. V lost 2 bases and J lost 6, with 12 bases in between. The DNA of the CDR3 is TGTGCCAGCAGCTTACGGGGAGTCGGCGAGCAGTACTTC. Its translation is CASSLRGVGEQYF.

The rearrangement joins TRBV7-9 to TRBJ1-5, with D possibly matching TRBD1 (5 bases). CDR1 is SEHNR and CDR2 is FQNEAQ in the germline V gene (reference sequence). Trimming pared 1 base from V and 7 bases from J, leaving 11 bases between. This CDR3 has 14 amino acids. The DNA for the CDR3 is TGTGCCAGCAGCTTAGGGGGAGGGGTCCAGCCCCAGCATTTT. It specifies CASSLGGGVQPQHF.

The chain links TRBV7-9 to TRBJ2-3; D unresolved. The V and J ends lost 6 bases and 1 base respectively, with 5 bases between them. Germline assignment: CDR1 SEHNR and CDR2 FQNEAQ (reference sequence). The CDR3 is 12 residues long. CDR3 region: CASRYRTDTQYF. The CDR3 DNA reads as TGTGCCAGCAGGTACCGCACAGATACGCAGTATTTT.

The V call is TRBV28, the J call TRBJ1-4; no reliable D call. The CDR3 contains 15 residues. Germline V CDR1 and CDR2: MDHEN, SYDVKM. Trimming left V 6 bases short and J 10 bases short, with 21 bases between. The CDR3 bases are TGTGCCAGCAGGGGAACCGGGGTTGGGTTCGGAAAACTGTTTTTT. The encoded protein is CASRGTGVGFGKLFF.

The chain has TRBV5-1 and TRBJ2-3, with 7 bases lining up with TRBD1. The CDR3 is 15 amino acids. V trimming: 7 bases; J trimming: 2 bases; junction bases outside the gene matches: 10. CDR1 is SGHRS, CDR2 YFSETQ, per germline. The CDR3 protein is CASRYSTGITDTQYF. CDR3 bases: TGCGCCAGCCGCTATTCGACAGGGATCACAGATACGCAGTATTTT. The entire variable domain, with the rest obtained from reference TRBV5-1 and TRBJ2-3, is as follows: KAGVTQTPRYLIKTRGQQVTLSCSPISGHRSVSWYQQTPGQGLQFLFEYFSETQRNKGNFPGRFSGRQFSNSRSEMNVSTLELGDSALYLCASRYSTGITDTQYFGPGTRLTVL.

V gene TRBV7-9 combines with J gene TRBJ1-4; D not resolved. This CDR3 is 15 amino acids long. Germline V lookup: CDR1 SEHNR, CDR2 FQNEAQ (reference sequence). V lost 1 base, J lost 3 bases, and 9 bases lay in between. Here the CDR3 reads CASSLGGGANEKLFF. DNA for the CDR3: TGTGCCAGCAGCTTAGGCGGTGGGGCTAATGAAAAACTGTTTTTT. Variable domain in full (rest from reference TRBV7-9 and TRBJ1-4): DTGVSQNPRHKITKRGQNVTFRCDPISEHNRLYWYRQTLGQGPEFLTYFQNEAQLEKSRLLSDRFSAERPKGSFSTLEIQRTEQGDSAMYLCASSLGGGANEKLFFGSGTQLSVL.

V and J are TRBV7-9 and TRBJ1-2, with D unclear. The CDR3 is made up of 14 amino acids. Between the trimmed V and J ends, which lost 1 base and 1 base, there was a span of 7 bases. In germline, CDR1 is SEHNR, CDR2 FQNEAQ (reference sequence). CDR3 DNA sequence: TGTGCCAGCAGCTTAGGCTTAAATAACTATGGCTACACCTTC. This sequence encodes CASSLGLNNYGYTF.